This TCR beta chain is from a study of cytomegalovirus exposure and HLA in healthy donors. Amplification used 60 Vbeta primers and 13 Jbeta primers. Profiled with immunoSEQ multiplex PCR; TCRdb holds only in-frame clones, not every one. The data show roughly 120,000 clones, nearly 80% seen once. Material: PBMCs. The source of this sequence is a woman aged 30 to 39 in good health and CMV-seropositive.

CDR3 in amino acids: CASSELRQSWEKLFF. As DNA, the CDR3 is TGTGCCAGCAGTGAATTGAGACAGTCATGGGAAAAACTGTTTTTT. The gene calls are TRBV6-1 and TRBJ1-4; possibly TRBD1 for D (5 bases). V was pared by 2 bases and J by 8 bases, with 15 bases between. The CDR3 is 15 amino acids. The germline CDR1 and CDR2 sequences are MNHNS and SASEGT.